This TCR beta chain was captured in a study of cytomegalovirus exposure and HLA in healthy donors. Notes on the study in general: Overall, approximately 150 TCR beta chains were annotated as cytomegalovirus-associated. What was likely a sequencing artifact was a cluster of highly shared sequence variants.

A word on this clone: Its target is unknown.

Trimming at V came to 3 bases and at J to 12 bases, leaving 13 bases not matched to a gene. CDR3 length: 15 amino acids. Germline lookup yields CDR1 MNHNS and CDR2 SASEGT. Healthy bone marrow donors made up the donors. Amplification used 60 Vbeta primers and 13 Jbeta primers. The data were produced by immunoSEQ multiplex PCR, yet TCRdb's version contains in-frame clones alone and is incomplete. The specimen's table records around 76,000 clones. Sequences were obtained from PBMCs. The genes are TRBV6-1 and TRBJ2-1, with 8 bases aligning to TRBD2. This TCR derives from a woman aged 55-70 years in good health and CMV-seronegative. CDR3 region: CASSDVGTSKLAQFF. Here the CDR3 DNA reads TGTGCCAGCAGTGATGTTGGGACTAGTAAGTTAGCGCAGTTCTTC.